A single T cell receptor beta chain is shown here with its context. The assay was immunoSEQ multiplex PCR, and TCRdb's table has in-frame clones only and misses some. The sample contains 40,000 to 60,000 clones, 94% of which appear only once. Per germline, CDR1 ENHRY and CDR2 SYGVKD. The length of the CDR3 is 14 residues. The V and J ends lost 5 bases and 5 bases, in that order; junction bases with no gene match: 7. This entry comes from a study of T cell changes during pregnancy in multiple sclerosis. The clonotype originates from a female donor with multiple sclerosis, enrolled in a pregnancy study. The input for sequencing was CD4+ T cells from peripheral blood mononuclear cells, taken in the third trimester of pregnancy. V is TRBV10-3 and J is TRBJ2-5; 8 nucleotides agree with TRBD1. CDR3 bases: TGTGCCATCAGTCAGACAGGGGCTGGGGAGACCCAGTACTTC. Protein product: CAISQTGAGETQYF.